Each of the 24 T cell receptor beta chains below was sequenced from the same sample in a study of post-analysis software for immune sequencing data. Tagging with unique molecular identifiers was a feature of the TCR beta cDNA libraries. TCRdb re-derived calls from the PCR reads in MiXCR, one entry per CDR3 protein. The sample records around 150,000 distinct CDR3 sequences, 35% to 40% being singletons. The input for sequencing was blood, taken after autologous hematopoietic stem cell transplantation. These receptors originate from a girl aged 10 to 17 with multiple sclerosis.

Here the CDR3 reads CASSLAGQGYTF. The CDR3 nucleotides read TGCGCCAGCAGCTTGGCTGGGCAGGGCTACACCTTC. V and J are TRBV5-1 and TRBJ1-2; D gene unclear. Trimming left V 0 bases short and J 8 bases short, with 8 bases between. The CDR3 covers 12 residues. The germline V gene has CDR1 SGHRS and CDR2 YFSETQ.

This rearrangement joins TRBV10-3 to TRBJ2-1; TRBD2 agrees at 7 bases. CDR3 size: 15 residues. Germline CDR1 and CDR2: ENHRY and SYGVKD. V was clipped by 6 bases and J by 2 bases; unmatched bases: 7. The CDR3: CAISANSGTYNEQFF. The CDR3, as DNA: TGTGCCATCAGCGCTAACAGCGGGACCTACAATGAGCAGTTCTTC.

The rearrangement links TRBV7-8 to TRBJ2-1, with 8 bases aligning to TRBD2. The CDR3 consists of 14 residues. Germline values: CDR1 SGHVS, CDR2 FQNEAQ. V was clipped by 7 bases and J by 8 bases; unmatched bases: 10. CDR3 in amino acids: CASTLLGLGHEQFF. In nucleotides, the CDR3 is TGTGCCAGCACCCTATTGGGACTAGGCCATGAGCAGTTCTTC.

The V gene is TRBV29-1, the J gene TRBJ2-2; no clear D gene. Germline V gene data show CDR1 as SQVTM and CDR2 as ANQGSEA. CDR3 size: 14 residues. Between the trimmed V and J ends, which lost 7 bases and 4 bases, there was a span of 16 bases. The CDR3 protein is CSAKDPEGTGELFF. The DNA for the CDR3 is TGCAGCGCCAAGGACCCGGAAGGCACCGGGGAGCTGTTTTTT.

This clonotype was seen a handful of times. The chain carries TRBV7-2 and TRBJ1-5; unclear D gene. Between the trimmed V and J ends, which lost 4 bases and 7 bases, there was a span of 11 bases. The CDR3 spans 13 residues. The V gene's germline CDR1 is SGHTA and CDR2 FQGNSA. CDR3 coding DNA: TGTGCCAGCAGCTACGATCATAGACAGCCCCAGCATTTT. Encoded protein: CASSYDHRQPQHF.

The table lists this clonotype with a few counts. The genes are TRBV12-3 or TRBV12-4 and TRBJ1-2; maybe TRBD1 (5 bases). The CDR3 length is 13 residues. V lost 2 bases to trimming and J lost 4 bases, with 8 bases between them. CDR3 protein: CASSLQGSYGYTF. The CDR3 DNA follows: TGTGCCAGCAGTTTACAGGGTAGCTATGGCTACACCTTC.

The V and J genes are TRBV7-9 and TRBJ2-7; tentatively, D is TRBD2 (5 bases). V dropped 0 bases and J dropped 1 base, with 7 bases sitting between them. Germline CDR1 and CDR2: SEHNR and FQNEAQ (reference sequence). There are 14 residues in the CDR3. This CDR3 reads CASSLAEVSYEQYF. The CDR3 region has the DNA TGTGCCAGCAGCTTAGCGGAGGTTTCCTACGAGCAGTACTTC.

This clonotype was seen a few times. The chain links TRBV6-2 or TRBV6-3 to TRBJ2-5; a weak D match, TRBD1 (6 bases). V shed 1 base and J shed 1 base, with 19 bases lying between them. The germline V gene encodes CDR1 MNHEY and CDR2 SVGEGT. This CDR3 has 18 amino acids. CDR3 sequence reads: CASSYFRDIGTFQETQYF. The CDR3 coding sequence is TGTGCCAGCAGTTACTTCCGGGACATAGGAACGTTCCAAGAGACCCAGTACTTC.

This clonotype appeared a few times. V and J are TRBV12-3 or TRBV12-4 and TRBJ1-2; tentative D call: TRBD1 (5 bases). This CDR3 contains 15 residues. V dropped 7 bases and J dropped 8 bases, with 23 bases sitting between them. The CDR3 nucleotides read TGTGCCAGCAACCATAGGCGCCTTGGGGCGAGGGGCTACACCTTC. It specifies CASNHRRLGARGYTF.

The rearrangement uses TRBV5-1 and TRBJ2-7, with 9 bases fitting TRBD1. The J call is uncertain, as TRBJ2-4 better fits the DNA end. CDR3 size: 15 residues. The germline V gene has CDR1 SGHRS and CDR2 YFSETQ. The CDR3 protein is CASSPRTGVLNIQYF. In nucleotides, the CDR3 is TGCGCCAGCAGCCCTAGGACAGGGGTTCTAAACATTCAGTACTTC.

The V call is TRBV5-5, the J call TRBJ2-1, with 15 nucleotides matching TRBD2. The V gene's germline CDR1 is SGHKS and CDR2 YYEKEE (reference sequence). Trimming took 4 bases from V and 4 from J; bases not matched to a gene: 9. This CDR3 region has 18 residues. As DNA, the CDR3 is TGTGCCAGCAGCCCGGGCGGGACTAGCGGGAGGTCTTACAATGAGCAGTTCTTC. It is translated as CASSPGGTSGRSYNEQFF.

In the case of this clonotype: A much bigger clone sits one base away, suggesting this may be a read error. This sequence joins TRBV18 and TRBJ2-1; tentatively, D is TRBD2 (6 bases). The CDR3 has 14 amino acids. CDR1 and CDR2 from the germline V gene are KGHSH and LQKENI. Here the CDR3 DNA reads TGTGCCAGCTCACCCGAGCGGGCCTACAATGAGCGGTTCTTC. Protein sequence: CASSPERAYNERFF.

This clonotype was counted only a few times. Since a much larger clone is just one base distant, this may be a read error. This rearrangement joins TRBV28 to TRBJ1-6; no clear D gene. CDR1 and CDR2 from the germline V gene are MDHEN and SYDVKM. The CDR3 covers 14 residues. The CDR3 sequence is CASSALASGSPPHF. CDR3 bases: TGTGCCAGCAGTGCCCTTGCCTCTGGGTCACCCCCCCACTTT. Filled out from reference TRBV28 and TRBJ1-6, the complete variable domain reads DVKVTQSSRYLVKRTGEKVFLECVQDMDHENMFWYRQDPGLGLRLIYFSYDVKMKEKGDIPEGYSVSREKKERFSLILESASTNQTSMYLCASSALASGSPPHFGNGTRLTVT.

The gene calls are TRBV7-2 and TRBJ2-2; D is unresolved. The CDR3 extends over 15 amino acids. V was cut by 3 bases and J by 5 bases, with 13 bases left in between. Germline V gives CDR1 SGHTA, CDR2 FQGNSA. Here the CDR3 reads CASSFPLGGTGELFF. The CDR3 region has the DNA TGTGCCAGCAGCTTCCCCCTCGGCGGAACCGGGGAGCTGTTTTTT.

The chain couples TRBV25-1 to TRBJ1-1; D is unresolved. The CDR3 has 10 amino acids. Trimming pared 6 bases from V and 7 bases from J, leaving 6 bases between. The germline gives CDR1 MGHDK, CDR2 SYGVNS. The DNA for the CDR3 is TGTGCCAGCAGGGGGAGTGAAGCTTTCTTT. Amino acids: CASRGSEAFF.

The V and J genes are TRBV6-5 and TRBJ2-3, with D unclear. V was clipped by 5 bases and J by 0 bases, with 9 bases between them. Germline V gene sequence: CDR1 MNHEY, CDR2 SVGAGI. CDR3 length: 14 residues. As DNA, the CDR3 is TGTGCCAGCAGTGAACTGGGTAGCACAGATACGCAGTATTTT. Translating gives CASSELGSTDTQYF.

This clonotype was recorded a few times. The gene calls are TRBV4-3 and TRBJ2-7; 10 positions agree with TRBD2. The V gene end was trimmed by 1 base and the J gene end by 6 bases; junction bases not matched to a gene: 18. Germline V lookup: CDR1 LGHNA, CDR2 YSLEER. This CDR3 is built from 19 residues. The DNA for the CDR3 is TGCGCCAGCAGCCAAGGAAGGACTAGCGGCCCCCCAGGGTTTTCCGAGCAGTACTTC. Translating it yields CASSQGRTSGPPGFSEQYF.

This clonotype was seen at least ten times. This rearrangement joins TRBV29-1 to TRBJ1-1, with a tentative D call TRBD1 (5 bases). V was trimmed by 4 bases and J by 4 bases, leaving 13 bases between them. There are 13 residues in the CDR3. Germline V gene lookup returns CDR1 SQVTM and CDR2 ANQGSEA. For the CDR3, the DNA is TGCAGCGTTGTGGGGGTATGGTCCACTGAAGCTTTCTTT. Protein sequence: CSVVGVWSTEAFF.

The V gene is TRBV20-1, the J gene TRBJ1-4; D remains unclear. Germline CDR1 reads DFQATT; CDR2 reads SNEGSKA (reference sequence). The CDR3 extends over 14 amino acids. Trimming stripped 1 base from V and 1 base from J, with 7 bases between. CDR3 nucleotides: TGCAGTGCTAGAGGGAGCCTAACTAATGAAAAACTGTTTTTT. Translated: CSARGSLTNEKLFF.

V is TRBV7-8 and J is TRBJ2-5; TRBD2 matches 9 bases. V shed 5 bases and J 7 bases; nucleotides not matched to a gene: 14. The CDR3 sequence is 16 residues long. Germline CDR1 SGHVS, CDR2 FQNEAQ. The CDR3 region is CASSPRSSGRWMTQYF. CDR3 in DNA: TGTGCCAGCAGCCCCCGGAGTAGCGGGAGATGGATGACCCAGTACTTC.

This clonotype was recorded a few times. V gene TRBV5-1 combines with J gene TRBJ1-2, with a possible D match to TRBD1 (5 bases). The V end was cut by 0 bases, the J end by 2 bases, with 14 bases between. Germline lookup yields CDR1 SGHRS and CDR2 YFSETQ. The CDR3 length is 16 residues. The CDR3 DNA is TGCGCCAGCAGCTTGGGGGCAGGGACGTTCAACTATGGCTACACCTTC. This encodes CASSLGAGTFNYGYTF. The variable domain in full, with the rest retrieved from reference TRBV5-1 and TRBJ1-2, is KAGVTQTPRYLIKTRGQQVTLSCSPISGHRSVSWYQQTPGQGLQFLFEYFSETQRNKGNFPGRFSGRQFSNSRSEMNVSTLELGDSALYLCASSLGAGTFNYGYTFGSGTRLTVV.

This clonotype was detected a few times. V is TRBV6-5 and J is TRBJ2-7; a possible D gene is TRBD2 (5 bases). The CDR3 is 16 amino acids. V was clipped by 0 bases and J by 7 bases, with 19 bases between them. Germline lookup yields CDR1 MNHEY and CDR2 SVGAGI. CDR3 protein: CASSYSRAAGFGEQYF. The DNA of the CDR3 is TGTGCCAGCAGTTACTCGAGGGCGGCGGGTTTTGGGGAGCAGTACTTC.

This clonotype showed up many times. The rearrangement links TRBV5-1 to TRBJ2-7; possibly TRBD1 for D (6 bases). From germline, CDR1 is SGHRS and CDR2 YFSETQ. V was cut by 0 bases and J by 2 bases, with 9 bases left in between. The CDR3 runs 14 residues. CDR3 in DNA: TGCGCCAGCAGCTTGGAAGGGGGTCCCTACGAGCAGTACTTC. Amino acids: CASSLEGGPYEQYF.

This clonotype came up a few times. DNA of the CDR3: TGCGCCAGCAGGGGGACTAGCGGGAGGGTCCATGAGCAGTTCTTC. It specifies CASRGTSGRVHEQFF. The chain is built from TRBV5-1 and TRBJ2-1; 16 bases are shared with TRBD2. The junction had 4 bases not matched to a gene; V was cut back by 5 bases and J by 8 bases. This CDR3 is 15 amino acids long. Per the germline V gene, CDR1 is SGHRS and CDR2 is YFSETQ. Full variable domain (outside the CDR3, taken from reference TRBV5-1 and TRBJ2-1): KAGVTQTPRYLIKTRGQQVTLSCSPISGHRSVSWYQQTPGQGLQFLFEYFSETQRNKGNFPGRFSGRQFSNSRSEMNVSTLELGDSALYLCASRGTSGRVHEQFFGPGTRLTVL.